The present entry profiles one T cell receptor beta chain with its context. The antigen is undetermined. V was clipped by 6 bases and J by 4 bases, with 12 bases between them. The CDR3 length is 13 residues. The germline V gene encodes CDR1 MDHEN and CDR2 SYDVKM. The data were obtained in a study of T cell responses to AZD1222 COVID-19 vaccine. Findings and limits, study-wide: A rise in Spike-specific TCR breadth and depth followed two AZD1222 doses.

The assay was immunoSEQ multiplex PCR, and TCRdb's table has in-frame clones only and misses some. Altogether about 120,000 clones are present, just under 95% being singletons, with the ten largest covering under 3.5%. The material sequenced was peripheral blood, taken on day 0 of AZD1222 vaccination. The TCR was taken from an adult in good health. This chain links TRBV28 with TRBJ2-5, with a tentative D call TRBD1 (6 bases). The CDR3 region is CASRVDRPETQYF. CDR3 in DNA: TGTGCCAGCAGGGTTGACAGGCCAGAGACCCAGTACTTC.